A single sample gave rise to the 22 T cell receptor beta chains below, sequenced in a study of radiation and T cells in renal cell carcinoma. Stated time point: blood 2 weeks post-SBRT. Treatment noted: 15 Gy SBRT to primary tumor, nephrectomy 4 weeks later. Assay: immunoSEQ multiplex PCR; the TCRdb copy retains only in-frame clones and omits some. This table has roughly 120,000 clones, roughly 77% appearing once. The specimen comprised blood, sampled from a patient whose treatment included radiotherapy and nephrectomy. The origin of the receptors is a woman aged 55-69 years with renal cell carcinoma.

This clone was seen more than once but under ten times. The CDR3 here is CASSAQGGGYTF. The CDR3 nucleotides read TGTGCCAGCAGCGCCCAAGGGGGAGGCTACACCTTC. This chain links TRBV9 with TRBJ1-2, with D perhaps matching TRBD1 (6 bases). The CDR3 has 12 residues. V dropped 3 bases and J dropped 8 bases, with 11 bases sitting between them. The germline V gene encodes CDR1 SGDLS and CDR2 YYNGEE. The full variable domain, rest sourced from reference TRBV9 and TRBJ1-2, is DSGVTQTPKHLITATGQRVTLRCSPRSGDLSVYWYQQSLDQGLQFLIQYYNGEERAKGNILERFSAQQFPDLHSELNLSSLELGDSALYFCASSAQGGGYTFGSGTRLTVV.

There are a few counts of this clone. The chain's CDR3 is CASSENRVMNTEAFF. The DNA for the CDR3 is TGTGCCAGCAGTGAGAACAGGGTAATGAACACTGAAGCTTTCTTT. V is TRBV2 and J is TRBJ1-1; a possible D gene is TRBD1 (6 bases). CDR3 length equals 15 residues. The V end was cut by 3 bases, the J end by 0 bases, with 11 bases between. Germline CDR1 and CDR2: SNHLY and FYNNEI.

V usage is TRBV28 and J usage is TRBJ1-5, with 9 nucleotides matching TRBD1. Germline CDR1 MDHEN, CDR2 SYDVKM. With V trimmed by 6 bases and J by 1 base, 4 bases remained unmatched. The CDR3 sequence is 15 residues long. The CDR3 spells CASRTGGWSNQPQHF. DNA for the CDR3: TGTGCCAGCAGAACAGGGGGCTGGAGCAATCAGCCCCAGCATTTT. Variable domain in full (rest from reference TRBV28 and TRBJ1-5): DVKVTQSSRYLVKRTGEKVFLECVQDMDHENMFWYRQDPGLGLRLIYFSYDVKMKEKGDIPEGYSVSREKKERFSLILESASTNQTSMYLCASRTGGWSNQPQHFGDGTRLSIL.

A single count supports this clone. The V call is TRBV6-5, the J call TRBJ1-1; 11 bases agree with TRBD1. The V gene end was trimmed by 5 bases and the J gene end by 4 bases; junction bases not matched to a gene: 6. The CDR3 runs 15 residues. The germline V gene has CDR1 MNHEY and CDR2 SVGAGI. This CDR3 reads CASSPGQGASTEAFF. CDR3 in DNA: TGTGCCAGCAGTCCCGGACAGGGGGCGAGCACTGAAGCTTTCTTT.

The rearrangement joins TRBV9 to TRBJ2-3; 8 nucleotides line up with TRBD2. CDR1 is SGDLS and CDR2 is YYNGEE in the germline V gene. This CDR3 contains 16 residues. Trimming took 2 bases from V and 2 from J; bases not matched to a gene: 7. The CDR3 loop reads CASSVDSGGYTDTQYF. CDR3 DNA: TGTGCCAGCAGCGTTGACAGCGGGGGATACACAGATACGCAGTATTTT.

This clone appeared once. The chain links TRBV7-9 to TRBJ2-2; 7 positions match TRBD1. CDR3 length equals 13 residues. The V gene end was trimmed by 5 bases and the J gene end by 5 bases; junction bases not matched to a gene: 2. CDR1 is SEHNR, CDR2 FQNEAQ, per germline (reference sequence). The CDR3 nucleotides are TGTGCCAGCAGCCCAGGGGGAACCGGGGAGCTGTTTTTT. It codes for CASSPGGTGELFF.

This chain uses TRBV7-3 with TRBJ2-7; 7 bases match TRBD1. Trimming took 2 bases from V and 9 from J; bases not matched to a gene: 7. The germline CDR1 and CDR2 sequences are SGHTA and FQGTGA. CDR3 size: 13 residues. For the CDR3, the DNA is TGTGCCAGCAGCTTATCTCTGGGACAGATGCAGTACTTC. As protein: CASSLSLGQMQYF.

The CDR3 loop is CASSQDRQEGETQYF. In nucleotides, the CDR3 is TGCGCCAGCAGCCAAGATCGGCAGGAGGGCGAGACCCAGTACTTC. This chain uses TRBV4-3 with TRBJ2-5, with D possibly being TRBD2 (6 bases). Trimming shortened V by 0 bases and J by 5 bases, and 13 bases separated the two germline ends. The CDR3 totals 15 residues. Germline CDR1 reads LGHNA; CDR2 reads YSLEER.

Of note for this clone: Other DNA sequences in this sample translate to the same CDR3. The chain combines TRBV29-1 with TRBJ1-2; unclear D gene. Trimming pared 4 bases from V and 4 bases from J, leaving 7 bases between. The CDR3 totals 11 residues. Germline V gives CDR1 SQVTM, CDR2 ANQGSEA. CDR3 residues: CSVGQSYGYTF. The CDR3 DNA reads as TGCAGCGTTGGCCAGAGCTATGGCTACACCTTC.

This chain uses TRBV28 with TRBJ1-3; TRBD1 might be the D (5 bases). Germline loops: CDR1 MDHEN, CDR2 SYDVKM. V was clipped by 5 bases and J by 2 bases, with 13 bases between them. This CDR3 region has 15 residues. CDR3 in amino acids: CASSSLFRAGNTIYF. DNA of the CDR3: TGTGCCAGCAGTAGCTTGTTCAGGGCTGGAAACACCATATATTTT.

The table lists this clone with a few counts. The V gene is TRBV4-3, the J gene TRBJ1-1; D perhaps matches TRBD1 (5 bases). Germline CDR1 and CDR2: LGHNA and YSLEER. The V and J ends lost 0 bases and 6 bases respectively, with 11 bases between them. There are 14 residues in the CDR3. CDR3 in amino acids: CASSQDRPGPEAFF. The DNA of the CDR3 is TGCGCCAGCAGCCAAGATCGCCCAGGGCCTGAAGCTTTCTTT.

The chain couples TRBV7-2 to TRBJ2-1; possibly TRBD2 for D (6 bases). This CDR3 has 15 residues. V was cut by 10 bases and J by 0 bases, with 16 bases left in between. CDR1 is SGHTA and CDR2 is FQGNSA in the germline V gene. The CDR3 bases are TGTGCCACCGCTGGAGGGTATTTCTCCTACAATGAGCAGTTCTTC. Encoded protein: CATAGGYFSYNEQFF.

The chain has TRBV28 and TRBJ2-3; 12 positions agree with TRBD1. The ends lost 6 bases at V and 4 bases at J; junction bases unmatched: 5. Per the germline V gene, CDR1 is MDHEN and CDR2 is SYDVKM. The CDR3 has 15 residues. CDR3 sequence: CASRAGTGGADTQYF. CDR3 nucleotide sequence: TGTGCCAGCAGGGCTGGGACAGGGGGCGCAGATACGCAGTATTTT.

The rearrangement uses TRBV9 and TRBJ2-5, with 9 bases that match TRBD1. Germline assignment: CDR1 SGDLS and CDR2 YYNGEE. The CDR3 length is 16 residues. V shed 4 bases, J shed 5 bases, and the junction held 12 bases outside the gene matches. The CDR3 reads CASSPALDRGGETQYF. CDR3 DNA: TGTGCCAGCAGCCCTGCACTGGACAGGGGAGGCGAGACCCAGTACTTC.

The chain joins TRBV7-3 to TRBJ2-5, with a weak D call TRBD2 (5 bases). V was shortened by 1 base and J by 3 bases, with 12 bases between the two germline ends. CDR3 length: 15 residues. The germline gives CDR1 SGHTA, CDR2 FQGTGA. The CDR3 region is CASSLSRDRKETQYF. As DNA, the CDR3 is TGTGCCAGCAGCTTAAGCCGGGATAGAAAAGAGACCCAGTACTTC.

V and J are TRBV4-2 and TRBJ1-3; D ambiguous. The germline V gene encodes CDR1 LGHNA and CDR2 YNFKEQ. The length of the CDR3 is 15 residues. The V end lost 4 bases, the J end lost 0 bases, and 10 bases lay between the germline ends. In nucleotides, the CDR3 is TGTGCCAGCAGCCCCCCTTTGGACTCTGGAAACACCATATATTTT. As protein: CASSPPLDSGNTIYF.

This clone has only one observation. V gene TRBV28 combines with J gene TRBJ2-7; D is possibly TRBD1 (6 bases). Deletions cut 4 bases from V and 3 bases from J, with 16 bases between. Germline values: CDR1 MDHEN, CDR2 SYDVKM. This CDR3 spans 15 amino acids. The CDR3 is CASSSSRGTVYEQYF. The DNA for the CDR3 is TGTGCCAGCAGTTCATCCAGGGGAACTGTCTACGAGCAGTACTTC.

The gene calls are TRBV6-6 and TRBJ2-6; weak D call: TRBD2 (6 bases). The V end lost 2 bases, the J end lost 6 bases, and 11 bases lay between the germline ends. The V gene's germline CDR1 is MNHNY and CDR2 SVGAGI (reference sequence). The CDR3 loop spans 15 amino acids. The chain's CDR3 is CASSYGGGEANVLTF. The CDR3 DNA reads TGTGCCAGCAGTTACGGCGGAGGGGAGGCCAACGTCCTGACTTTC.

The rearrangement links TRBV18 to TRBJ2-2; the match to TRBD2 covers 7 bases. V trimming: 3 bases; J trimming: 2 bases; junction bases outside the gene matches: 6. This CDR3 has 16 amino acids. Germline V CDR1 and CDR2: KGHSH, LQKENI. The CDR3, as DNA: TGTGCCAGCTCACCCCTACTAGCGATCAACACCGGGGAGCTGTTTTTT. It translates to CASSPLLAINTGELFF. The variable domain in full, completed from reference TRBV18 and TRBJ2-2, reads NAGVMQNPRHLVRRRGQEARLRCSPMKGHSHVYWYRQLPEEGLKFMVYLQKENIIDESGMPKERFSAEFPKEGPSILRIQQVVRGDSAAYFCASSPLLAINTGELFFGEGSRLTVL.

The genes are TRBV10-2 and TRBJ1-1; D is unresolved. In germline, CDR1 is WSHSY, CDR2 SAAADI. The CDR3 loop spans 14 amino acids. V lost 2 bases to trimming and J lost 0 bases, with 7 bases between them. This chain's CDR3 is CASSEPIMNTEAFF. In nucleotides, the CDR3 is TGCGCCAGCAGTGAGCCCATAATGAACACTGAAGCTTTCTTT.

The chain carries TRBV2 and TRBJ2-1; D unresolved. This CDR3 region has 15 residues. The V gene's germline CDR1 is SNHLY and CDR2 FYNNEI. Trimming left V 6 bases short and J 0 bases short, with 12 bases between. The CDR3 bases are TGTGCCAGCAGGGAAACTTGGAGCTCCTACAATGAGCAGTTCTTC. The encoded protein is CASRETWSSYNEQFF.

This clone was recorded a few times. V gene TRBV19 combines with J gene TRBJ2-6; D is uncertain. Looked up from germline, CDR1 is LNHDA and CDR2 is SQIVND (reference sequence). The CDR3 extends over 15 amino acids. V lost 3 bases to trimming and J lost 5 bases, with 11 bases between them. This CDR3 is CASSIPGTWANVLTF. CDR3 nucleotide sequence: TGTGCCAGTAGTATCCCCGGTACCTGGGCCAACGTCCTGACTTTC.